This T cell receptor (beta chain) was identified in a study of CD8+ T cells in alopecia areata. About the study: Twice daily, treated patients received 5 to 10 mg of oral tofacitinib. Severity was scored as percentage of affected scalp area in treated patients.

As to this clone: The antigen is undetermined.

The treatment here: oral pan-JAK inhibitor, 5-10 mg twice daily. Isolation of CD4+ and CD8+ T cells from PBMCs was achieved by sorting. Findings and limits, study-wide: Normal skin's resident alphabeta T cells are also sequenced in scalp samples.

Sequencing relied on a cDNA template that was reverse transcribed from extracted RNA. The method was immunoSEQ multiplex PCR; TCRdb's version includes in-frame clones alone and lacks a portion of them. The repertoire has around 180,000 clones, over 55% of them found once; the top ten carry under 1.2%. The V gene's germline CDR1 is SQVTM and CDR2 ANQGSEA. The junction had 8 bases not matched to a gene; V was cut back by 6 bases and J by 8 bases. The CDR3 is 14 residues long. This material consisted of CD4+ T cells sorted from blood, taken at week 24, from a patient treated with tofacitinib. The chain recombines TRBV29-1 with TRBJ2-1; 12 bases align to TRBD2. This TCR was recovered from a human donor with alopecia areata. The CDR3 bases are TGCAGCGTCAAAACTAGCGGGGGGAGGTATGAGCAGTTCTTC. Protein product: CSVKTSGGRYEQFF.